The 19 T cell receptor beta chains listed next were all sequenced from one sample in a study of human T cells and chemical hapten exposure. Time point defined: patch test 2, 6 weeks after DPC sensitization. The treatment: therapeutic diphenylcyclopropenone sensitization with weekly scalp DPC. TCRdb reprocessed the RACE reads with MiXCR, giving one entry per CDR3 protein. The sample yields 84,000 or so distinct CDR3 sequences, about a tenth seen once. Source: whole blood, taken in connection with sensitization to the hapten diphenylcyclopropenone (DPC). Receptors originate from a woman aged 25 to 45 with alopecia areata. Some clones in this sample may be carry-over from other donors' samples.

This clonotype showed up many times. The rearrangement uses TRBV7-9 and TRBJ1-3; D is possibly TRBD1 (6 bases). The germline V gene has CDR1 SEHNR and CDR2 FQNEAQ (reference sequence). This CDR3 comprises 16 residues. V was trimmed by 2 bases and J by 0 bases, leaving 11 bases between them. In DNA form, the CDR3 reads TGTGCCAGCAGCTTAATGGACAGCTACTCTGGAAACACCATATATTTT. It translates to CASSLMDSYSGNTIYF. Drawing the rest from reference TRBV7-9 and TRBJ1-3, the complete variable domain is DTGVSQNPRHKITKRGQNVTFRCDPISEHNRLYWYRQTLGQGPEFLTYFQNEAQLEKSRLLSDRFSAERPKGSFSTLEIQRTEQGDSAMYLCASSLMDSYSGNTIYFGEGSWLTVV.

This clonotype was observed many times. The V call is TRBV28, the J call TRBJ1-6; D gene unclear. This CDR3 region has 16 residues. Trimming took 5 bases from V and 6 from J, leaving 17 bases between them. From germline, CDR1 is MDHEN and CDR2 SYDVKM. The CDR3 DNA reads TGTGCCAGCAGTCCGCCTACCGTAGGCCTTAATTCACCCCTCCACTTT. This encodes CASSPPTVGLNSPLHF.

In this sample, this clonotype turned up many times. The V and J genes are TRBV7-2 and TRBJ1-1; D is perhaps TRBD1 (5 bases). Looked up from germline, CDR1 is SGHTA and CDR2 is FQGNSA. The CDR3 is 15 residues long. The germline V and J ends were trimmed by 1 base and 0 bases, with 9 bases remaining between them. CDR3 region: CASSLVLGVNTEAFF. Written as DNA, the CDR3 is TGTGCCAGCAGCTTAGTCTTAGGGGTGAACACTGAAGCTTTCTTT.

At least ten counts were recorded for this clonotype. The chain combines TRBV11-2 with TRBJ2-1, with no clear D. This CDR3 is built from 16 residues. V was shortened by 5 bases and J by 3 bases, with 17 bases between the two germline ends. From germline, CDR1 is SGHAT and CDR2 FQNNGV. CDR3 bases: TGTGCCAGCAGCCCGGAGCGTCTCGGTCTCTACAATGAGCAGTTCTTC. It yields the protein CASSPERLGLYNEQFF.

The DNA for the CDR3 is TGTGCCAGCAGTCCAGATGGGTCTAGCGGGGGGCGGGAGCAGTTCTTC. Amino acids: CASSPDGSSGGREQFF. The J gene is TRBJ2-1, the V gene TRBV12-3 or TRBV12-4; the match to TRBD2 covers 11 bases. CDR3 length: 16 amino acids. The trim removed 5 bases at V and 10 bases at J, leaving 13 bases unmatched.

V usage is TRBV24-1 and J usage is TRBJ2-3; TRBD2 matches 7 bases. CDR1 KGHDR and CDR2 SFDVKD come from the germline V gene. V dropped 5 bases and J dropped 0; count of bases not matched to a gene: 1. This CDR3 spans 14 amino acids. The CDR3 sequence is CATSAGLSTDTQYF. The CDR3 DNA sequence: TGTGCCACCAGTGCGGGACTAAGCACAGATACGCAGTATTTT.

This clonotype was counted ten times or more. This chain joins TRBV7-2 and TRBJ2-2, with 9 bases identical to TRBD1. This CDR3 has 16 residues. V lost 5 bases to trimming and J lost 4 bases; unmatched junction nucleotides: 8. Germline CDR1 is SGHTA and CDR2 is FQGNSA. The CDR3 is CASSSRGTGRTGELFF. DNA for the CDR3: TGTGCCAGCAGCAGTCGGGGGACAGGGCGCACCGGGGAGCTGTTTTTT. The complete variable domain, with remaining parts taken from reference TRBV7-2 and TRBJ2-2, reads GAGVSQSPSNKVTEKGKDVELRCDPISGHTALYWYRQSLGQGLEFLIYFQGNSAPDKSGLPSDRFSAERTGGSVSTLTIQRTQQEDSAVYLCASSSRGTGRTGELFFGEGSRLTVL.

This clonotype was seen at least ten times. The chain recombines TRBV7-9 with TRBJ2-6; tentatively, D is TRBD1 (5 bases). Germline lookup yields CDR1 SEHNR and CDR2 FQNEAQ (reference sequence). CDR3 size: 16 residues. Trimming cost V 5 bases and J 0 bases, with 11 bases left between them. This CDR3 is CASSPRQSSGANVLTF. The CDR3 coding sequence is TGTGCCAGCAGCCCTAGACAGTCCTCTGGGGCCAACGTCCTGACTTTC.

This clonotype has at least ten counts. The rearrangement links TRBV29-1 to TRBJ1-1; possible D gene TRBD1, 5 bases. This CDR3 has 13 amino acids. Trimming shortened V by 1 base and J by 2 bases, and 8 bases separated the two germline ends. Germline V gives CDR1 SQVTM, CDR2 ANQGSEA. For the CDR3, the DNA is TGCAGCGTTGAAGTTCAGGGAAACACTGAAGCTTTCTTT. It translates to CSVEVQGNTEAFF.

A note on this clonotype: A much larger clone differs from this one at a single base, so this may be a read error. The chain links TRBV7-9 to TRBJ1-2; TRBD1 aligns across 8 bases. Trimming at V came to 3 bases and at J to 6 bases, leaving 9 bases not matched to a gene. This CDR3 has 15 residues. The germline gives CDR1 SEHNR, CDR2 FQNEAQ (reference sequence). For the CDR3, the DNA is TGTGCCAGCAGCTTCATCCAGGACAGGGAAAATGGCTACACCTTC. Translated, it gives CASSFIQDRENGYTF.

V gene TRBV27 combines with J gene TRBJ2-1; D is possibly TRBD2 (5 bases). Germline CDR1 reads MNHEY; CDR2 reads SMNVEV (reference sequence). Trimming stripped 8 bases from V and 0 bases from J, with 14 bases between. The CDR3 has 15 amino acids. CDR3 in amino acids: CASSGAGSSYNEQFF. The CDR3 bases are TGTGCCAGCTCAGGTGCTGGGAGCTCCTACAATGAGCAGTTCTTC.

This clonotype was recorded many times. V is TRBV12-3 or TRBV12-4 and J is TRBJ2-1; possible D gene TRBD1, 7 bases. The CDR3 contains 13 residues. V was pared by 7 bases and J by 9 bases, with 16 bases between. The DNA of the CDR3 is TGTGCCAGCAACCGACAGGGTAGCGGTGAGCAGTTCTTC. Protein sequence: CASNRQGSGEQFF.

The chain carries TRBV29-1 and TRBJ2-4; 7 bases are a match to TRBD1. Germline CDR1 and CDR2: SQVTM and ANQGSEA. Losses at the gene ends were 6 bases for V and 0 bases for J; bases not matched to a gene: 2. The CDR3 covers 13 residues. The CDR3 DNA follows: TGCAGCGTCTGGACAGGAGCCAAAAACATTCAGTACTTC. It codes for CSVWTGAKNIQYF.

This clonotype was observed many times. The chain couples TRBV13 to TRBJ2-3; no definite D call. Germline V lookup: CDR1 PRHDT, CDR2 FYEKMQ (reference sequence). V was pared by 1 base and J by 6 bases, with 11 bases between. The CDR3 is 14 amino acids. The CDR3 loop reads CASSLALPRDTQYF. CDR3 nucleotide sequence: TGTGCCAGCAGCTTAGCCCTTCCCCGGGATACGCAGTATTTT.

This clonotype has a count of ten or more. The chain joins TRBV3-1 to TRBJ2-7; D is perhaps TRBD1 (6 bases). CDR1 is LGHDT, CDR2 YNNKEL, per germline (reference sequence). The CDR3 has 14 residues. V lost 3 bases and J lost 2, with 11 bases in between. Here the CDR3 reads CASSHTTGPYEQYF. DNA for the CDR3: TGTGCCAGCAGCCACACGACAGGCCCCTACGAGCAGTACTTC.

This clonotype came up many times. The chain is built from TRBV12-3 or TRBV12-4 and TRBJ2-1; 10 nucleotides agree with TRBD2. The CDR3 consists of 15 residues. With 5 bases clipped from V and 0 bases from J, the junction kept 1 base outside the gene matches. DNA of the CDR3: TGTGCCAGCAGTCCTAGCGGGAGCTCCTACAATGAGCAGTTCTTC. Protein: CASSPSGSSYNEQFF.

The CDR3 sequence is CSDVDNYGYTF. The CDR3 bases are TGCAGCGATGTGGACAACTATGGCTACACCTTC. This sequence joins TRBV29-1 and TRBJ1-2, with D uncertain. The V gene's germline CDR1 is SQVTM and CDR2 ANQGSEA. Trimming pared 7 bases from V and 2 bases from J, leaving 8 bases between. The CDR3 has 11 amino acids.

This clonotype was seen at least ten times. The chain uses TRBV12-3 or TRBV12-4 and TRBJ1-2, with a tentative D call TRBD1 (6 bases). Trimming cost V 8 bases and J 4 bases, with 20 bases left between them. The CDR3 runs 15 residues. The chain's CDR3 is CASVDAGERGYGYTF. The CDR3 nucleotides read TGTGCCAGCGTGGATGCAGGGGAGCGGGGCTATGGCTACACCTTC.

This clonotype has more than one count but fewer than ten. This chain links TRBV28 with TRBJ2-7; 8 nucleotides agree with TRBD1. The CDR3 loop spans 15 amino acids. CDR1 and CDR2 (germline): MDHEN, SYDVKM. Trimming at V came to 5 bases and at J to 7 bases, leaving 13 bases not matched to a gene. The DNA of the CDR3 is TGTGCCAGCAGTCCCGGTGGGACAGGCTTGCAGGAGCAGTACTTC. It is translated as CASSPGGTGLQEQYF.